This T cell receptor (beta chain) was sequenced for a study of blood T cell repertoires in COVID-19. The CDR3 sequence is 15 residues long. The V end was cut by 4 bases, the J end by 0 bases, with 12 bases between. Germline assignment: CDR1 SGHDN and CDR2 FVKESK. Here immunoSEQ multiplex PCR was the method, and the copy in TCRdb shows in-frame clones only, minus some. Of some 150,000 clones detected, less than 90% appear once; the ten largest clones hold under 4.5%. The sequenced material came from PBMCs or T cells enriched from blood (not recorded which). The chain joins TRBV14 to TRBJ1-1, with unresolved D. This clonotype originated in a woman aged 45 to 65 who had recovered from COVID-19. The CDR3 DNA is TGTGCCAGCAGCCCGGACTCGTGGATGAACACTGAAGCTTTCTTT. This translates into CASSPDSWMNTEAFF.